This TCR beta chain was sequenced during a study of blood T cell repertoires in COVID-19. As for the study in general: Specimens from acute and convalescent COVID-19 originated in the United States, Italy and Spain. From T cells, B-cell-depleted T cells, or PBMCs came the material, which was cDNA or gDNA.

Trimming stripped 0 bases from V and 4 bases from J, with 8 bases between. This CDR3 has 14 amino acids. Looked up from germline, CDR1 is MRHNA and CDR2 is SNTAGT. Authors' analysis steps: Nucleated cell counts were estimated from reference gene primer amplification. The protocol was immunoSEQ multiplex PCR, while the TCRdb copy is restricted to in-frame clones and leaves out a portion. The V and J calls and the clone size are those of that table, but D and trimming were determined from the DNA. The sample includes approximately 140,000 clones, approximately 84% seen only once; the top ten take 5.5% to 7%.

This TCR was sampled from a human donor in a cohort sampled during active COVID-19. The chain couples TRBV6-4 to TRBJ2-3, with D possibly TRBD1 on 5 matching bases. Sequences were obtained from peripheral blood. The CDR3 coding sequence is TGTGCCAGCAGTGACTCCCAAGGGGCAGATACGCAGTATTTT. Its translation: CASSDSQGADTQYF.